The clone carrying this T cell receptor beta chain was observed a handful of times. The data were obtained in a study of blood T cell repertoires in COVID-19. For the study at large: Researchers got acute and convalescent COVID-19 samples from the United States, Italy and Spain. Sources were T cells, B-cell-depleted T cells, or PBMCs; the material itself was cDNA or gDNA.

TCRdb's table, derived via immunoSEQ multiplex PCR, lists solely in-frame clones and lacks some. Here the sample spans about 200,000 clones, roughly nine tenths being singletons. V was clipped by 4 bases and J by 4 bases, with 15 bases between them. There are 14 residues in the CDR3. CDR1 and CDR2 (germline): SGHRS, YFSETQ. The sequencing sample was made of peripheral blood. The genes are TRBV5-1 and TRBJ2-7, with a possible D match to TRBD2 (5 bases). The receptor was isolated from a man in his 60s with active or convalescent COVID-19. CDR3 amino acids: CASSPTSGIYEQYF. The CDR3 coding sequence is TGCGCCAGCAGCCCCACATCGGGGATATACGAGCAGTACTTC.